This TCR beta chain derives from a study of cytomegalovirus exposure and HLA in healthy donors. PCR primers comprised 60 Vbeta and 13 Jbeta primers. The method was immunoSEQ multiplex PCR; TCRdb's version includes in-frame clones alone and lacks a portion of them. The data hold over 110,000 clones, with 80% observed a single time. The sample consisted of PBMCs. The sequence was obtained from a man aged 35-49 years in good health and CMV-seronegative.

CDR3 residues: CACSQKNIQYF. As DNA, the CDR3 is TGTGCCTGCTCGCAGAAAAACATTCAGTACTTC. J is TRBJ2-4 and V is TRBV30; unclear D gene. V lost 6 bases, J lost 4 bases, and 7 bases lay in between. This CDR3 spans 11 amino acids. Germline V gene data show CDR1 as GTSNPN and CDR2 as SVGIG (reference sequence).